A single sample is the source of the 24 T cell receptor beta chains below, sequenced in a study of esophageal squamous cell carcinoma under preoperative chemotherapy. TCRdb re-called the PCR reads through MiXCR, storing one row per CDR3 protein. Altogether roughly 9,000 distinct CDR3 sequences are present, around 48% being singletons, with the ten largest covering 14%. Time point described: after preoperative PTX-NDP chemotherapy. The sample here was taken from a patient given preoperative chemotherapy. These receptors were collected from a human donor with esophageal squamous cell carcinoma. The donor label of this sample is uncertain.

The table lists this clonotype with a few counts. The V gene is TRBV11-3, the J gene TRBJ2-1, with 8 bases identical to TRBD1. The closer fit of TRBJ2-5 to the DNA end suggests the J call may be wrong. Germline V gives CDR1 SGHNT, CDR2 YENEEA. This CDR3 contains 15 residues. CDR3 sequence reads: CASSRRQGQDETQYF. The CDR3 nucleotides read TGTGCCAGCAGCCGAAGACAGGGGCAGGATGAGACCCAGTACTTC.

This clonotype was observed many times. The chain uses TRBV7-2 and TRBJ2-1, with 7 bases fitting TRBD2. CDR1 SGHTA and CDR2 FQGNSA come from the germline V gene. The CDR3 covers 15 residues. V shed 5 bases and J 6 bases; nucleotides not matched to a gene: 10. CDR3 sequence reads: CASSSGVSGGNEQFF. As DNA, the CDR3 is TGTGCCAGCAGCAGCGGGGTTAGCGGTGGCAATGAGCAGTTCTTC.

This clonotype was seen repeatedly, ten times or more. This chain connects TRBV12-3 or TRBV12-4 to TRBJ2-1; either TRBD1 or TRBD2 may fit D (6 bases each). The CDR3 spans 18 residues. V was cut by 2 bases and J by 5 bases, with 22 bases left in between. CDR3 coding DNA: TGTGCCAGCAGTTTAAGTGGGGATACTAGGGGGACTGACAATGAGCAGTTCTTC. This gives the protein CASSLSGDTRGTDNEQFF.

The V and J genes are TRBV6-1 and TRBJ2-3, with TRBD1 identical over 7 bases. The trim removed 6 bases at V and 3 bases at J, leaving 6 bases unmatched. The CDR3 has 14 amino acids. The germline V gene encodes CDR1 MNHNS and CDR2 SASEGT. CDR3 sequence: CASRNRGSTDTQYF. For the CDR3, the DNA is TGTGCCAGCAGGAACAGGGGTTCGACAGATACGCAGTATTTT.

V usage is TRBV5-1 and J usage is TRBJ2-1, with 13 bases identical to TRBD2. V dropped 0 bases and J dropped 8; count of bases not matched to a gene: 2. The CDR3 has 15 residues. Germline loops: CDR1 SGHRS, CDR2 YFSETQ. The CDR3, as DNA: TGCGCCAGCAGCTTGGGCGGACTAGCGGGAGATGAGCAGTTCTTC. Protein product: CASSLGGLAGDEQFF.

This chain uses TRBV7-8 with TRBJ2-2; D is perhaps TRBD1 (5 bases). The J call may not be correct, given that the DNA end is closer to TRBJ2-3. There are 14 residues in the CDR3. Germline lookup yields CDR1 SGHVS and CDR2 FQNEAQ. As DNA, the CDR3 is TGTGCCAGCAGCCTGACAGTGCCCACCGGTACGCAGTATTTT. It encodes CASSLTVPTGTQYF.

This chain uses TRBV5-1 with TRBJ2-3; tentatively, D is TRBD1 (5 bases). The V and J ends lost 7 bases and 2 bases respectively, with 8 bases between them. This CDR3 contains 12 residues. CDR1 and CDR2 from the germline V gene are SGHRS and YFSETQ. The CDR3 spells CASGHDTDTQYF. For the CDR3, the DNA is TGCGCCAGCGGACACGACACAGATACGCAGTATTTT.

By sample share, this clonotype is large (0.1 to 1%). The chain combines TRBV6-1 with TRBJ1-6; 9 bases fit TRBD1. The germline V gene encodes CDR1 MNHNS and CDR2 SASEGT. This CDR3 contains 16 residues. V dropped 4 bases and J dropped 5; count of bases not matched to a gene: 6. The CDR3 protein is CASSAGRTGDNSPLHF. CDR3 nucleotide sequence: TGTGCCAGCAGTGCTGGTAGGACAGGGGATAATTCACCCCTCCACTTT.

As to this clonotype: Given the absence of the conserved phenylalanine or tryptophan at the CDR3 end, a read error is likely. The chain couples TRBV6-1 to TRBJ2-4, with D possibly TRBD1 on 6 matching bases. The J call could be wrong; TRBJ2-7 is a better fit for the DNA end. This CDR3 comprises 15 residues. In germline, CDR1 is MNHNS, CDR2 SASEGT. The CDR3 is CASKLLGQRDYEQYS. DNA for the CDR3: TGTGCCAGCAAACTCCTTGGACAGAGAGACTACGAGCAGTACTCC.

The CDR3 DNA is TGCGCCAGCAGTGACAGGGAGTCCTACAATGAGCAGTACTTC. Protein: CASSDRESYNEQYF. The chain links TRBV10-2 to TRBJ2-3; either TRBD1 or TRBD2 may fit D (5 bases each). The DNA end favors TRBJ2-7, so the J call may be wrong. Germline V gene sequence: CDR1 WSHSY, CDR2 SAAADI. CDR3 size: 14 residues.

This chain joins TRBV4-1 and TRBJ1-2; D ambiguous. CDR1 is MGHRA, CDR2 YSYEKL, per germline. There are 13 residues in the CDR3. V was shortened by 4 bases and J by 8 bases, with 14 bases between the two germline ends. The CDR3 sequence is CASSPTGSGGYTF. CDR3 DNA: TGCGCCAGCAGCCCTACTGGCTCGGGCGGCTACACCTTC.

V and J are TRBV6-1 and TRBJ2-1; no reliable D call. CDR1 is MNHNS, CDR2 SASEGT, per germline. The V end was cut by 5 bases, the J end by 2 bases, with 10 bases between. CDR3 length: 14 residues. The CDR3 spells CASSTGATYNEQFF. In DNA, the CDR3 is TGTGCCAGCAGTACGGGTGCTACCTACAATGAGCAGTTCTTC.

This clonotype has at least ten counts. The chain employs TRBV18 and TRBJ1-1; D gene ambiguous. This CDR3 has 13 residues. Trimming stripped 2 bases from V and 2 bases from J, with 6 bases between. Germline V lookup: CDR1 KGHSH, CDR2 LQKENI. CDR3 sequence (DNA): TGTGCCAGCTCACCAAACGGAAACACTGAAGCTTTCTTT. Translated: CASSPNGNTEAFF.

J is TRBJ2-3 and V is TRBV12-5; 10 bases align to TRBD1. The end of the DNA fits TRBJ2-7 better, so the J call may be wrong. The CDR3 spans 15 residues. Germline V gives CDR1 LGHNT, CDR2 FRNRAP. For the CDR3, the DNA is TGTGCTGGGGGTTTGGGGGGACAGGGGAAAGATACGCAGTACTTC. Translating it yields CAGGLGGQGKDTQYF.

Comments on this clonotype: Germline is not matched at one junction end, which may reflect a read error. In nucleotides, the CDR3 is TGTGCCAGGGGTTACGGGGGGAGTCACCCAGAGACGCAGTATTTC. It codes for CARGYGGSHPETQYF. This rearrangement joins TRBV6-5 to TRBJ2-1; TRBD2 matches at 7 bases. This CDR3 is built from 15 residues. Germline lookup yields CDR1 MNHEY and CDR2 SVGAGI.

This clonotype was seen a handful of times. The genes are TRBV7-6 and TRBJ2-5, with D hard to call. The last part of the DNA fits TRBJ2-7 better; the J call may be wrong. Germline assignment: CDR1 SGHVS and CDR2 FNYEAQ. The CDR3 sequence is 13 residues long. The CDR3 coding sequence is TGTGCCAGCAGCTTCAACCCAACCTACGAGCAGTACTTC. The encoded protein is CASSFNPTYEQYF.

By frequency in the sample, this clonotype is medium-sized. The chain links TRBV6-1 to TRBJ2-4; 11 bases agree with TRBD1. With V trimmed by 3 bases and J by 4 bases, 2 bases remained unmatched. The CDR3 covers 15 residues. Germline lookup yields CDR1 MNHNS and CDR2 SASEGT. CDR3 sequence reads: CASSDGTGGKNIQYF. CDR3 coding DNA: TGTGCCAGCAGTGACGGGACAGGGGGGAAAAACATTCAGTACTTC.

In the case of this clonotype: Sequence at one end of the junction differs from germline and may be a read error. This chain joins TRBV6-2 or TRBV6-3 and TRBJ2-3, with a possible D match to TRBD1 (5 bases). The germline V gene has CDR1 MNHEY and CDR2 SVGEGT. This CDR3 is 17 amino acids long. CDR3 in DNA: TGTGCCAGCAGTTACTCCCTGGGGCTGGGAACCAAAAACACTCAGTATTTC. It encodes CASSYSLGLGTKNTQYF.

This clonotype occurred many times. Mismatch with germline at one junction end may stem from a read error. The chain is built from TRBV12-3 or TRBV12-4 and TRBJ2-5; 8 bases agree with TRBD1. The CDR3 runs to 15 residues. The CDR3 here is CASSADRGPREAQYF. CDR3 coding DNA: TGTGCCAGCAGTGCCGACAGGGGCCCCAGAGAGGCCCAGTACTTC.

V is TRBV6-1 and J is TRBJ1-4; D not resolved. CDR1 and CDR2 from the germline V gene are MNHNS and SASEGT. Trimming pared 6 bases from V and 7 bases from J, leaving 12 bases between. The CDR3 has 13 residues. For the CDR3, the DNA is TGTGCCAGCAGCTGGTCCCGGACTGAAAAACTGTTTTTT. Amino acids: CASSWSRTEKLFF.

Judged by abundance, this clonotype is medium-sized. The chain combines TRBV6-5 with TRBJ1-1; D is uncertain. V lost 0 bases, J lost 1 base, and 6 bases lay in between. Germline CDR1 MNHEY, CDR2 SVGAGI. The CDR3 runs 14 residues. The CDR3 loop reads CASSYSGENTEAFF. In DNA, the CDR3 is TGTGCCAGCAGTTACTCTGGGGAGAACACTGAAGCTTTCTTT.

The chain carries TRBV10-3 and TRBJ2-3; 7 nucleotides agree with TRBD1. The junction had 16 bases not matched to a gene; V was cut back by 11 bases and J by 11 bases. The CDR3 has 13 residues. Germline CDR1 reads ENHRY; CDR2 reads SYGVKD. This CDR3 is CAGQARNTGEQYF. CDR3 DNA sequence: TGTGCCGGACAGGCGCGGAACACCGGGGAGCAGTATTTT.

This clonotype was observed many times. CDR3 nucleotides: TGTGCCAGCAGCCAAGAGCTTAGCACAGATACGCAGTATTTT. Translating gives CASSQELSTDTQYF. This chain links TRBV7-6 with TRBJ2-3; D remains unclear. Trimming pared 5 bases from V and 0 bases from J, leaving 9 bases between. This CDR3 region has 14 residues. CDR1 is SGHVS, CDR2 FNYEAQ, per germline.

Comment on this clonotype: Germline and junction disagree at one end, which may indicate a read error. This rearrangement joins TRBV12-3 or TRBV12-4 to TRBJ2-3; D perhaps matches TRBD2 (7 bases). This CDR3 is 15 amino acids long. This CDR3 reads CARGLGGGGKETQYF. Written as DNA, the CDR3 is TGTGCCAGGGGTCTAGGGGGGGGCGGCAAAGAGACCCAGTATTTC.